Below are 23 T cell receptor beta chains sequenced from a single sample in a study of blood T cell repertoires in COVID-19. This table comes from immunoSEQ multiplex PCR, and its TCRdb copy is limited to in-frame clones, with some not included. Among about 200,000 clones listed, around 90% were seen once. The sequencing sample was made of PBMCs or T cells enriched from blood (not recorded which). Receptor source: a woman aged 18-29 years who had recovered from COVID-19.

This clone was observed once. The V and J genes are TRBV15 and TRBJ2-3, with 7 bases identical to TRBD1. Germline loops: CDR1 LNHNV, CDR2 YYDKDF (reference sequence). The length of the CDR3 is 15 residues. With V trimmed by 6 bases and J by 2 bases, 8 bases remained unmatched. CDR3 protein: CATRSEDRLTDTQYF. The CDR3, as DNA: TGTGCCACCAGGTCCGAGGACAGGCTCACAGATACGCAGTATTTT.

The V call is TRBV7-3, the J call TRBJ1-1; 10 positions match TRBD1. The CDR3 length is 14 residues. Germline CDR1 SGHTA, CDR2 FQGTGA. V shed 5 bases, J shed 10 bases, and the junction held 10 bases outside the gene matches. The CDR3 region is CASSPTLGTGVAFF. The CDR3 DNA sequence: TGTGCCAGCAGCCCTACGCTAGGGACAGGGGTAGCTTTCTTT.

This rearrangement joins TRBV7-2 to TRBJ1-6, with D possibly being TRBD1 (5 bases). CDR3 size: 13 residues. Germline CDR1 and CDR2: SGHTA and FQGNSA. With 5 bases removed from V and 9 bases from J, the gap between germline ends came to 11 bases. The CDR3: CASSPDQGSPLHF. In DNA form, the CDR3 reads TGTGCCAGCAGCCCAGATCAGGGTTCACCCCTCCACTTT.

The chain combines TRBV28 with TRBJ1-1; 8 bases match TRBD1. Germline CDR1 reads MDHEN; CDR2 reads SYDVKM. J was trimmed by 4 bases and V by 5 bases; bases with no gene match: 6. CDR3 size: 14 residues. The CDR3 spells CASSSGQGLTEAFF. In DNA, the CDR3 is TGTGCCAGCAGTAGTGGACAGGGCCTCACTGAAGCTTTCTTT. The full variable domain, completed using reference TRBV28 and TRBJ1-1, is DVKVTQSSRYLVKRTGEKVFLECVQDMDHENMFWYRQDPGLGLRLIYFSYDVKMKEKGDIPEGYSVSREKKERFSLILESASTNQTSMYLCASSSGQGLTEAFFGQGTRLTVV.

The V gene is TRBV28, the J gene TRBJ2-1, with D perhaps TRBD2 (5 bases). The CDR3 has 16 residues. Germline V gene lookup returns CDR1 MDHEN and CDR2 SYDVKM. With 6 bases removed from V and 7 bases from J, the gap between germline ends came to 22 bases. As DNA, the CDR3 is TGTGCCAGCAGCACTCCAGCCGGGAAGGGTAGTAATGAGCAGTTCTTC. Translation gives CASSTPAGKGSNEQFF.

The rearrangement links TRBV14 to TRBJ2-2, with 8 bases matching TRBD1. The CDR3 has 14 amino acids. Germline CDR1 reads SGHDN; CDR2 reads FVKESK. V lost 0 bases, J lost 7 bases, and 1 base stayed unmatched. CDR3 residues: CASSQDRGLGELFF. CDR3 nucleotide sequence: TGTGCCAGCAGCCAAGACAGGGGGCTCGGGGAGCTGTTTTTT.

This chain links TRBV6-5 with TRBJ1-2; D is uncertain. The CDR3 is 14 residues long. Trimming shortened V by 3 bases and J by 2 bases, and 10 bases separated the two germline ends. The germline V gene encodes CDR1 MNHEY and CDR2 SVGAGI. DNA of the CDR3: TGTGCCAGCAGTTATGGAGGGAGAAACTATGGCTACACCTTC. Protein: CASSYGGRNYGYTF.

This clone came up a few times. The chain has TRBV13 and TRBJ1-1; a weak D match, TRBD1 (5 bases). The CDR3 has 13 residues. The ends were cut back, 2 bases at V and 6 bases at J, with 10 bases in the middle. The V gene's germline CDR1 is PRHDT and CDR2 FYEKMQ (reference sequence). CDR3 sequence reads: CASSLTQGSEAFF. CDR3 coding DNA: TGTGCCAGCAGCTTAACTCAGGGATCTGAAGCTTTCTTT.

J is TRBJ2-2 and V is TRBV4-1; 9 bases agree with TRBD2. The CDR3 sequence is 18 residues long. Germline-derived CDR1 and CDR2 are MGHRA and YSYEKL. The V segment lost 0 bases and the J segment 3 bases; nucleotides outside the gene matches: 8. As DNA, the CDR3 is TGCGCCAGCAGCCAAGACCCTTTTAGCGGGGGAGACACCGGGGAGCTGTTTTTT. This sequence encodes CASSQDPFSGGDTGELFF.

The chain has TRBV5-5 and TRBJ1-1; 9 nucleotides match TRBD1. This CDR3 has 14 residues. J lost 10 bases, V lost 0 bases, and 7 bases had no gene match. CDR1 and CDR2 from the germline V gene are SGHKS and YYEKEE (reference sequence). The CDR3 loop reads CASSLDGQGPAAFF. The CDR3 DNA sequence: TGTGCCAGCAGCTTGGACGGACAGGGGCCGGCAGCTTTCTTT.

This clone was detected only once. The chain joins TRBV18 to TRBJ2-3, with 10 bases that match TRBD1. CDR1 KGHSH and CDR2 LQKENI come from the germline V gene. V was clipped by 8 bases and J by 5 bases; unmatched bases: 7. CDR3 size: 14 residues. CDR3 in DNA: TGTGCCAGCACAAGGACAGGGGGAGTAGATACGCAGTATTTT. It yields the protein CASTRTGGVDTQYF.

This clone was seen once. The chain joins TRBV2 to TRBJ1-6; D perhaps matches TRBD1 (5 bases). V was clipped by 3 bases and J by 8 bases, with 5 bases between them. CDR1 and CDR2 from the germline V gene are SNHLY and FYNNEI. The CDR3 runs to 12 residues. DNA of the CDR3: TGTGCCAGCAGTGACAGGGATTCACCCCTCCACTTT. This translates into CASSDRDSPLHF.

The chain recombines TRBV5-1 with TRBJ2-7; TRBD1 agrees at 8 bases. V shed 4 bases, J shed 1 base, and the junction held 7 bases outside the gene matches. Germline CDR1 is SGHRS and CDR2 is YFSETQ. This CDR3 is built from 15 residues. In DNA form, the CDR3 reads TGCGCCAGCAGCGAACGACAGGGGTCTTCCTACGAGCAGTACTTC. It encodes CASSERQGSSYEQYF.

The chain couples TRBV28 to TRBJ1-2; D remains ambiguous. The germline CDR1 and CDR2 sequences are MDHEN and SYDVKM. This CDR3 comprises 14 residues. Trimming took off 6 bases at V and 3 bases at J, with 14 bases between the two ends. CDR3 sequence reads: CASSPPEIHYGYTF. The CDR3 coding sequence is TGTGCCAGCAGCCCCCCAGAAATACACTATGGCTACACCTTC.

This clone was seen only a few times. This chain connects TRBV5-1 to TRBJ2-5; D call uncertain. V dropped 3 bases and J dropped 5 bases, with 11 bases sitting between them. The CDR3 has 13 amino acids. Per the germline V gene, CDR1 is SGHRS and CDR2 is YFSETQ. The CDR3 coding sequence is TGCGCCAGCAGCTCATTAGAGTTGGAGACCCAGTACTTC. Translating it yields CASSSLELETQYF.

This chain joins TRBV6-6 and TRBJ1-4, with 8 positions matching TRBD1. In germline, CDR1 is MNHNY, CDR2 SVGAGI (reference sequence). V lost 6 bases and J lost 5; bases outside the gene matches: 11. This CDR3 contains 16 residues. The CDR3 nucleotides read TGTGCCAGCAGCTCGACAGGGGCGCATGCAAATGAAAAACTGTTTTTT. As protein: CASSSTGAHANEKLFF.

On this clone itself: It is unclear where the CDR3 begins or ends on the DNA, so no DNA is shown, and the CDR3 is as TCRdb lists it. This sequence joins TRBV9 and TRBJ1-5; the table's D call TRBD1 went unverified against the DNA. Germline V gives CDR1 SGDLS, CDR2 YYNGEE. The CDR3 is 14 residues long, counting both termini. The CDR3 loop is CASSVGSGTGGMVF.

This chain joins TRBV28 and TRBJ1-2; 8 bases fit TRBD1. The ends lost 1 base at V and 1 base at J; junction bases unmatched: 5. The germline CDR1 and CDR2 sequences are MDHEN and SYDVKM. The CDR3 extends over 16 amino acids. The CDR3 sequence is CASSLSPGQVNYGYTF. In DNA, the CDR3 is TGTGCCAGCAGTTTATCGCCGGGACAGGTTAACTATGGCTACACCTTC.

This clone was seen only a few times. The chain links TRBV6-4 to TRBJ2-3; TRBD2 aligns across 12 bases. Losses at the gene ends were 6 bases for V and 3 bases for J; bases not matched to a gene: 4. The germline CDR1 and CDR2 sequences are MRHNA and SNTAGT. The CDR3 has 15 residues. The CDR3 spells CASSPSGGATDTQYF. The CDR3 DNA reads TGTGCCAGCAGCCCTAGCGGGGGGGCAACAGATACGCAGTATTTT.

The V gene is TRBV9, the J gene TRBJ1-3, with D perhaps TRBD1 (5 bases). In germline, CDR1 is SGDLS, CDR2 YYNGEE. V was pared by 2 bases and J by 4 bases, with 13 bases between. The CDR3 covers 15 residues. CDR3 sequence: CASSVAGQMGNTIYF. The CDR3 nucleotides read TGTGCCAGCAGCGTGGCAGGGCAGATGGGAAACACCATATATTTT.

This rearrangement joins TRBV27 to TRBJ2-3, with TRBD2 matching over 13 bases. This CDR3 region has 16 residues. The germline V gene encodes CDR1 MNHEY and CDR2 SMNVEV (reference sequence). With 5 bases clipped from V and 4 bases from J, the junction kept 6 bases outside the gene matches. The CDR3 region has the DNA TGTGCCAGCAGTATTACTAGCGGGGGGGCCCCAGATACGCAGTATTTT. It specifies CASSITSGGAPDTQYF.

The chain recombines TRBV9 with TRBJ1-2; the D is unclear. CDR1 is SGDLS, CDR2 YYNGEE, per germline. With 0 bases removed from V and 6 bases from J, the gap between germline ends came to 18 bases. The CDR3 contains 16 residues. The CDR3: CASSVVSGAGLHGYTF. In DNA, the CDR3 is TGTGCCAGCAGCGTAGTTTCGGGCGCGGGATTGCATGGCTACACCTTC.

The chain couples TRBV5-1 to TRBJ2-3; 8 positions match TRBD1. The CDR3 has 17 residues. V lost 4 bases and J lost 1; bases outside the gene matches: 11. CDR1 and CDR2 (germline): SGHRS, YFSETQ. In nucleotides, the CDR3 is TGCGCCAGCAGCGCCGAAGAGACAGGGGTGGGCACAGATACGCAGTATTTT. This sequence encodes CASSAEETGVGTDTQYF.